Listed here is a single T cell receptor beta chain. This CDR3 spans 15 amino acids. Germline loops: CDR1 LNHDA, CDR2 SQIVND (reference sequence). V lost 0 bases to trimming and J lost 4 bases; unmatched junction nucleotides: 2. These data originate in a study of blood T cell repertoires in COVID-19. Study details: The United States, Italy and Spain were the sources of the acute and convalescent COVID-19 samples. From T cells, B-cell-depleted T cells, or PBMCs came the material, which was cDNA or gDNA.

Sequenced by immunoSEQ multiplex PCR; TCRdb stores in-frame clones only, minus some. This sample yields about 240,000 clones, of which roughly 80% are seen a single time; under 15% belongs to the top ten. The rearrangement joins TRBV19 to TRBJ2-1; 8 nucleotides match TRBD1. Sequenced material: peripheral blood. The source of this sequence is a woman aged 60-75 years with active or convalescent COVID-19. CDR3 bases: TGTGCCAGTAGTATAGAACAGGGGGTGTACAATGAGCAGTTCTTC. Protein: CASSIEQGVYNEQFF.